This paragraph reports one TCR beta chain. Its antigen is undetermined. The CDR3 runs 16 residues. J gave up 2 bases and V 4 bases, and 8 bases lay outside the gene matches. Germline assignment: CDR1 MNHEY and CDR2 SMNVEV (reference sequence). Produced via immunoSEQ multiplex PCR; TCRdb's table is partial and in-frame only. This sample yields approximately 180,000 clones, of which over 85% are seen a single time; less than 3% belongs to the top ten. This record belongs to a study of T cell responses to AZD1222 COVID-19 vaccine. As for the study in general: The analysis combined second doses at about 4 or about 12 weeks. Study conclusions and caveats: Among the donors, most were white British and more were female, and clonal diversity was possibly underestimated. The study reported that nearly half of spike-specific TCRs target unmutated variant regions.

The chain combines TRBV27 with TRBJ1-2; 9 nucleotides line up with TRBD1. The material sequenced was peripheral blood, taken on day 0 of AZD1222 vaccination. The sequence came from an adult in good health. The chain's CDR3 is CASSSYGQGRNYGYTF. The CDR3 region has the DNA TGTGCCAGCAGTTCATACGGACAGGGGAGGAACTATGGCTACACCTTC.